This T cell receptor beta chain was identified during a study of T cell repertoires in ileal Crohn's disease. Time point of the sample: neoterminal ileum biopsy at postoperative endoscopy, about 6 months after surgery. Clones were read by immunoSEQ multiplex PCR, and TCRdb kept only the in-frame ones, dropping some. The sample carries 11,000 or so clones, approximately 81% recorded once. Germline V gives CDR1 LGHNA, CDR2 YNFKEQ. V lost 0 bases, J lost 2 bases, and 13 bases lay in between. The CDR3 length is 16 residues. This clone was detected only once. The sequence came from an adult with Crohn's disease. Sequenced sample: ileal tissue. This chain joins TRBV4-2 and TRBJ1-1; a weak D match, TRBD1 (6 bases). DNA of the CDR3: TGTGCCAGCAGCCAAGATCCTGGCAGGGGAAACACTGAAGCTTTCTTT. The encoded protein is CASSQDPGRGNTEAFF.